This entry lists 2 T cell receptor beta chains sequenced from one sample in a study of cytomegalovirus exposure and HLA in healthy donors. PCR involved 60 Vbeta and 13 Jbeta primers. The assay was immunoSEQ multiplex PCR, and TCRdb's table has in-frame clones only and misses some. Of over 85,000 clones listed, approximately 73% are singletons. The source material was PBMCs. These TCRs come from a man aged 35-49 years in good health and CMV-seronegative.

The chain links TRBV5-1 to TRBJ1-1; 7 bases are shared with TRBD1. Germline loops: CDR1 SGHRS, CDR2 YFSETQ. The length of the CDR3 is 16 residues. After removal of 3 bases from V and 0 bases from J, the junction contained 8 bases not matched to a gene. CDR3 region: CASSSGPQGMNTEAFF. CDR3 nucleotide sequence: TGCGCCAGCAGCTCGGGACCACAGGGGATGAACACTGAAGCTTTCTTT.

This clone was counted a few times. The chain couples TRBV7-2 to TRBJ1-2, with a tentative D call TRBD1 (6 bases). The CDR3 contains 16 residues. Germline V CDR1 and CDR2: SGHTA, FQGNSA. Trimming shortened V by 5 bases and J by 1 base, and 17 bases separated the two germline ends. CDR3 DNA sequence: TGTGCCAGCAGCCGAACGGGGGGCGGATATAACTATGGCTACACCTTC. Residues: CASSRTGGGYNYGYTF.